This TCR beta chain was sequenced during a study of cytomegalovirus exposure and HLA in healthy donors. V was cut by 5 bases and J by 10 bases, with 21 bases left in between. The CDR3 extends over 15 amino acids. Germline-derived CDR1 and CDR2 are MNHEY and SVGAGI. Only in-frame clones appear in the TCRdb table, and some are missing; sequencing was by immunoSEQ multiplex PCR. The repertoire includes roughly 77,000 clones, around 95% of them detected once, and 0.6% to 0.7% sits in the top ten. This rearrangement joins TRBV6-5 to TRBJ2-1, with D tentatively TRBD1 (5 bases). The specimen was PBMCs. The sequence was collected from a woman between 18 and 29 years old in good health and CMV-seronegative. CDR3 coding DNA: TGTGCCAGCAGTCTCGGGCTCCTCGATTACAGGGAGCAGTTCTTC. Its protein product is CASSLGLLDYREQFF.